These 4 T cell receptor beta chains originate from one sample sequenced in a study of CD8 T cells in Susac syndrome (dated by TCRdb to 2018 to 2020). The library came from the immunoSEQ multiplex PCR assay. RNA was extracted with the RNeasy kit and roughly 0.45 to 1 ug was reverse transcribed using random hexamers. Using fastp trimming at Q25 and MiXCR clonotype assembly, TCRdb reanalyzed the public sequencing data and kept in-frame beta chains. Under each unique CDR3 protein, matching rows form one entry showing the most common genes and DNA. The sample data list approximately 300,000 distinct CDR3 sequences, and almost 85% of these were observed just once. Around 0.2% of the sample is in the top ten clones. Sequencing was performed on CD8+ T cells from PBMCs. These receptors all stem from a human donor with multiple sclerosis.

The CDR3 sequence is CASRSYDREGSGNTIYF. Written as DNA, the CDR3 is TGTGCCAGCAGGTCTTACGACAGGGAGGGCTCTGGAAACACCATATATTTT. This rearrangement joins TRBV7-9 to TRBJ1-3; 7 bases align to TRBD1. This CDR3 has 17 residues. V was clipped by 6 bases and J by 0 bases; unmatched bases: 11. Germline V gene lookup returns CDR1 SEHNR and CDR2 FQNEAQ (reference sequence).

This sequence joins TRBV20-1 and TRBJ2-1; possible D gene TRBD2, 6 bases. V was shortened by 5 bases and J by 10 bases, with 21 bases between the two germline ends. Germline values: CDR1 DFQATT, CDR2 SNEGSKA (reference sequence). The CDR3 covers 14 residues. CDR3 nucleotide sequence: TGCAGTGCTGACCCAGGGCTCTACCGGGAGGAGCAGTTCTTC. Protein sequence: CSADPGLYREEQFF.

This clonotype has a single count. This sequence joins TRBV19 and TRBJ1-1; unclear D gene. V lost 3 bases and J 4 bases, leaving 9 bases between the germline ends. CDR3 size: 13 residues. CDR1 and CDR2 from the germline V gene are LNHDA and SQIVND (reference sequence). The CDR3 nucleotides are TGTGCCAGTAGTATTGGGTTGGGCACTGAAGCTTTCTTT. Amino acid sequence: CASSIGLGTEAFF.

This clonotype showed up just once. This sequence joins TRBV7-6 and TRBJ2-7; D may be TRBD2 (5 bases). Germline values: CDR1 SGHVS, CDR2 FNYEAQ. There are 13 residues in the CDR3. V lost 1 base and J lost 5, with 9 bases in between. The CDR3 DNA reads TGTGCCAGCAGCTTAGGGGAGTCCCACGAGCAGTACTTC. It encodes CASSLGESHEQYF.